These T cell receptor beta chains were read from a single sample in a study of blood T cell repertoires in COVID-19. Profiling relied on immunoSEQ multiplex PCR, and the TCRdb table lists in-frame clones only, not all of them. The sample holds 85,000 to 120,000 clones, 84% seen once. The sample comprised peripheral blood. These receptors were obtained from a human donor in a cohort sampled during active COVID-19. Each CDR3 is given with its conserved first and last residue. The D gene is left open where the match is weak. Size tells how often a clone was seen (once, few, many) or the class of an expanded clone, and some rows leave it out.

V: TRBV18
D: TRBD1
J: TRBJ1-6
size: -
DNA: TGTGCCAGCTCACTAGGGACAGGGAGTAATTCACCCCTCCACTTT
CDR3: CASSLGTGSNSPLHF

V: TRBV19
D: -
J: TRBJ1-4
size: -
DNA: TGTGCCAGTAGTCCGGGGGGGTGGCCGGCTAACTTTAATGAAAAACTGTTTTTT
CDR3: CASSPGGWPANFNEKLFF

V: TRBV18
D: -
J: TRBJ2-7
size: -
DNA: TGTGCCAGCTCACCACCGTCGGGTCTCGAGCAGTACTTC
CDR3: CASSPPSGLEQYF

V: TRBV11-3
D: TRBD1
J: TRBJ1-2
size: -
DNA: TGTGCCAGCAGCCCACAGGGGGCCAGCTATGGCTACACCTTC
CDR3: CASSPQGASYGYTF

V: TRBV7-9
D: -
J: TRBJ1-4
size: -
DNA: TGTGCCAGCAGCTTAGGGGGAGGTCTTGAAAAACTGTTTTTT
CDR3: CASSLGGGLEKLFF

V: TRBV2
D: TRBD1
J: TRBJ1-3
size: -
DNA: TGTGCCAGCAGTGTAGCAGGGGGCCTTGGAAACACCATATATTTT
CDR3: CASSVAGGLGNTIYF

V: TRBV2
D: -
J: TRBJ2-5
size: -
DNA: TGTGCCAGCCAGGCCGAGATCGTCCTGAAGGAGACCCAGTACTTC
CDR3: CASQAEIVLKETQYF

V: TRBV5-1
D: TRBD1
J: TRBJ1-2
size: -
DNA: TGCGCCAGCAGGGACAGGGGGAACGGCGACTATGGCTACACCTTC
CDR3: CASRDRGNGDYGYTF

V: TRBV7-9
D: TRBD2
J: TRBJ2-3
size: -
DNA: TGTGCCAGCAGCCCACGGACTAGCGGGGGGGCTGTAGATACGCAGTATTTT
CDR3: CASSPRTSGGAVDTQYF

V: TRBV7-9
D: -
J: TRBJ2-3
size: -
DNA: TGTGCCAGCAGGCTATCTCGGGGTGGCACAGATACGCAGTATTTT
CDR3: CASRLSRGGTDTQYF

V: TRBV7-2
D: -
J: TRBJ2-7
size: -
DNA: TGTGCCAGCAGCGCCCGGGACAACTACGAGCAGTACTTC
CDR3: CASSARDNYEQYF

V: TRBV6-2/TRBV6-3
D: TRBD2
J: TRBJ2-7
size: -
DNA: TGTGCCAGCAGTGCGGGGGGGCTCCAGTACGAGCAGTACTTC
CDR3: CASSAGGLQYEQYF

V: TRBV5-1
D: -
J: TRBJ2-1
size: -
DNA: TGCGCCAGCAGCTCAACTGCGGGGGCCGGGATCAATGAGCAGTTCTTC
CDR3: CASSSTAGAGINEQFF

V: TRBV28
D: -
J: TRBJ2-4
size: few
DNA: TGTGCCAGCAGTACCCCACAGTACCTAGCCAAAAACATTCAGTACTTC
CDR3: CASSTPQYLAKNIQYF

V: TRBV4-1
D: -
J: TRBJ2-3
size: -
DNA: TGCGCCAGCAGCCAAGAGGGGGAGGTCCGGTATTTT
CDR3: CASSQEGEVRYF

V: TRBV27
D: TRBD2
J: TRBJ2-7
size: -
DNA: TGTGCCAGCAGTGGGAGGGTGGGGGTGGGAGAGCAGTACTTC
CDR3: CASSGRVGVGEQYF

V: TRBV6-5
D: TRBD1
J: TRBJ2-6
size: -
DNA: TGTGCCAGCAGGACAGGGGCCTCTGGGGCCAACGTCCTGACTTTC
CDR3: CASRTGASGANVLTF

V: TRBV7-2
D: -
J: TRBJ2-3
size: -
DNA: TGTGCCAGCAGCTCCCCCAACAGGGATACGCAGTATTTT
CDR3: CASSSPNRDTQYF

V: TRBV6-5
D: -
J: TRBJ1-2
size: -
DNA: TGTGCCAGCAAACTTCATGCTAACTATGGCTACACCTTC
CDR3: CASKLHANYGYTF

V: TRBV6-1
D: TRBD2
J: TRBJ2-5
size: once
DNA: TGTGCCAGCAGTGAAGAGGGCGGGGGGGCGGAGACCCAGTACTTC
CDR3: CASSEEGGGAETQYF

V: TRBV7-9
D: -
J: TRBJ1-1
size: few
DNA: TGTGCCAGCAGCCCAACCGGGACACCGGTGGGCTTCTTT
CDR3: CASSPTGTPVGFF

V: TRBV7-3
D: -
J: TRBJ1-1
size: few
DNA: TGTGCCAGCAGCTTTTCCTGGGGGGAGAACACTGAAGCTTTCTTT
CDR3: CASSFSWGENTEAFF